These 5 T cell receptor beta chains were all obtained from the same sample, sequenced in a study of graft-versus-host responses after intestinal transplantation. Here immunoSEQ multiplex PCR was the method, and the copy in TCRdb shows in-frame clones only, minus some. Found here are around 99,000 clones, just over 90% of them singletons; the top ten hold 2%. For these receptors, no antigen is known. The starting material was unstimulated CD8+ T cells sorted from spleen or lymph node cells, obtained before intestinal transplant. Source of these receptors: a human donor who received an intestinal transplant.

This sequence joins TRBV11-2 and TRBJ2-1; TRBD2 matches 7 bases. The CDR3 runs 12 residues. With V trimmed by 1 base and J by 15 bases, 6 bases remained unmatched. CDR1 is SGHAT and CDR2 is FQNNGV in the germline V gene. The CDR3 coding sequence is TGTGCCAGCAGCTTAGGCGGACTAGAGGGGTTCTTC. It yields the protein CASSLGGLEGFF. The whole variable domain, filled in from reference TRBV11-2 and TRBJ2-1, reads EAGVAQSPRYKIIEKRQSVAFWCNPISGHATLYWYQQILGQGPKLLIQFQNNGVVDDSQLPKDRFSAERLKGVDSTLKIQPAKLEDSAVYLCASSLGGLEGFFGPGTRLTVL.

The chain joins TRBV29-1 to TRBJ1-4; TRBD1 matches 8 bases. Trimming at V came to 2 bases and at J to 7 bases, leaving 6 bases not matched to a gene. The CDR3 has 14 residues. The germline V gene has CDR1 SQVTM and CDR2 ANQGSEA. CDR3 sequence: CSVERGQGGEKLFF. The CDR3 coding sequence is TGCAGCGTTGAACGCGGACAGGGAGGTGAAAAACTGTTTTTT.

The DNA for the CDR3 is TGCGCCAGCAGCCAAGTAGCAGTTAGCAATCAGCCCCAGCATTTT. This translates into CASSQVAVSNQPQHF. This rearrangement joins TRBV4-1 to TRBJ1-5; D call uncertain. Germline-derived CDR1 and CDR2 are MGHRA and YSYEKL. The CDR3 runs to 15 residues. Trimming cost V 1 base and J 0 bases, with 7 bases left between them.

This chain uses TRBV4-1 with TRBJ2-7, with D possibly being TRBD2 (7 bases). Germline V gives CDR1 MGHRA, CDR2 YSYEKL. The ends were cut back, 4 bases at V and 2 bases at J, with 12 bases in the middle. The CDR3 contains 14 residues. The CDR3 bases are TGCGCCAGCAGCCTACGGGGGGCGGCCTACGAGCAGTACTTC. This encodes CASSLRGAAYEQYF.

This chain connects TRBV4-1 to TRBJ2-2, with TRBD2 identical over 10 bases. The CDR3 has 14 residues. Trimming at V came to 6 bases and at J to 4 bases, leaving 2 bases not matched to a gene. Germline values: CDR1 MGHRA, CDR2 YSYEKL. The CDR3 region has the DNA TGCGCCAGCAGTACTAGCGGGGCCACCGGGGAGCTGTTTTTT. As protein: CASSTSGATGELFF.